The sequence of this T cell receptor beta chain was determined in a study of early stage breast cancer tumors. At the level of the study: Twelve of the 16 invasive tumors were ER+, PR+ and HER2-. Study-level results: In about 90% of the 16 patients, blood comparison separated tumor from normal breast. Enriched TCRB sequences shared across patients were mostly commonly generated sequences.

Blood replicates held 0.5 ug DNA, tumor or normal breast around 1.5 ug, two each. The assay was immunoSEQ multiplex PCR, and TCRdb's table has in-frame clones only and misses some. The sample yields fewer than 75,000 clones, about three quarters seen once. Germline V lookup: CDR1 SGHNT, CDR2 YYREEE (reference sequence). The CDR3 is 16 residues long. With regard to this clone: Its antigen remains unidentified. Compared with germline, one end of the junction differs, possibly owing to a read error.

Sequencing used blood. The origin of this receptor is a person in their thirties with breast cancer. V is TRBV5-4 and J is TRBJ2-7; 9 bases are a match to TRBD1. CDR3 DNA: TGCGCCAGCAGCCAAGATTATGGGACAGGGTCGTACGAGCAGTACTTC. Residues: CASSQDYGTGSYEQYF.